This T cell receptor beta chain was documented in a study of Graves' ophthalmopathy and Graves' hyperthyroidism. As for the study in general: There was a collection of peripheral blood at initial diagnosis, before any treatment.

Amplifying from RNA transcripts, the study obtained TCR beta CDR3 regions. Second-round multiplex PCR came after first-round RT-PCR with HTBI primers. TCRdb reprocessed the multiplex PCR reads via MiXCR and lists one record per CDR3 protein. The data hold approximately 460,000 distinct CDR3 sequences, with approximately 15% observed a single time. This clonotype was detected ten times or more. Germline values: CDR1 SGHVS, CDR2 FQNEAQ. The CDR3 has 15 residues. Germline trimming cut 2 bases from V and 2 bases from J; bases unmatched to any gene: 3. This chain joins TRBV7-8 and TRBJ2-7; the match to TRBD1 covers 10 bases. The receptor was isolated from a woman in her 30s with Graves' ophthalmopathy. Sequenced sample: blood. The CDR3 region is CASSLLGQGPYEQYF. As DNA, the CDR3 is TGTGCCAGCAGCTTATTGGGACAGGGGCCCTACGAGCAGTACTTC.